One T cell receptor (beta chain) is described in this entry. Germline CDR1 is LNHDA and CDR2 is SQIVND (reference sequence). The CDR3 totals 15 residues. Trimming at V came to 4 bases and at J to 6 bases, leaving 7 bases not matched to a gene. The data were obtained in a study of blood T cell repertoires in COVID-19. Turning to the study itself: The origin of the acute and convalescent COVID-19 samples was the United States, Italy and Spain.

Produced via immunoSEQ multiplex PCR; TCRdb's table is partial and in-frame only. The sample consists of 90,000 to 120,000 clones, 80% to 85% of them appearing once. The clonotype comes from a man aged 70-80 years with acute or convalescent COVID-19. Sequenced input: peripheral blood. The chain recombines TRBV19 with TRBJ2-2; 8 bases align to TRBD1. The DNA of the CDR3 is TGTGCCAGTAGTAGCCGGACAGGGATCGCCGGGGAGCTGTTTTTT. Its protein is CASSSRTGIAGELFF.